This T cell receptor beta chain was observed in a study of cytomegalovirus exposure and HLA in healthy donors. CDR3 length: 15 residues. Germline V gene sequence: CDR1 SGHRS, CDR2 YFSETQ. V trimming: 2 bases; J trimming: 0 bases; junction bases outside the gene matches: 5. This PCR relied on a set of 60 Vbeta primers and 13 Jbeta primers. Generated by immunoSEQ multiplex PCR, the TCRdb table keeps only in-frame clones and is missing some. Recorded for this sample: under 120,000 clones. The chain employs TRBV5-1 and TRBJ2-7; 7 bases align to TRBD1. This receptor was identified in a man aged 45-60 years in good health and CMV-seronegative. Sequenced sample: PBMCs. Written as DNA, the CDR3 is TGCGCCAGCAGCTTTCAGGACAGGAGCTCCTACGAGCAGTACTTC. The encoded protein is CASSFQDRSSYEQYF.